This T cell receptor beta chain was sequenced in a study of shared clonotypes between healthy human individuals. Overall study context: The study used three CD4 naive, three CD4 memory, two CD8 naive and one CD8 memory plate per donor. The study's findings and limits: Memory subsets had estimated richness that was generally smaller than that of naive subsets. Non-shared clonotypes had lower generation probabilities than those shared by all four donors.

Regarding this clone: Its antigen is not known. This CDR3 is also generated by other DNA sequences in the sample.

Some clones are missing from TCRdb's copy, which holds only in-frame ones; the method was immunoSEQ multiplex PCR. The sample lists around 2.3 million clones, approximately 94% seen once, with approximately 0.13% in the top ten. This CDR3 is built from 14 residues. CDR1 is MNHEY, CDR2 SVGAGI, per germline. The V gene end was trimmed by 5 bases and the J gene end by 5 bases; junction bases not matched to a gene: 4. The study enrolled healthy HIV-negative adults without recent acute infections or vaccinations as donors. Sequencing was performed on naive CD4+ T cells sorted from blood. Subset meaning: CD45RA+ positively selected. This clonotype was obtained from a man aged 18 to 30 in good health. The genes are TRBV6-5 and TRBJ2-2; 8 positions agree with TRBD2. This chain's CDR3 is CASSPSGGTGELFF. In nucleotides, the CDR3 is TGTGCCAGCAGTCCCTCGGGGGGGACCGGGGAGCTGTTTTTT.